This TCR beta chain was observed in a study of blood T cell repertoires in COVID-19 (dated by TCRdb to 2020 to 2021). For the study in its entirety: The collaborator samples originated in the United States, Italy and Spain and spanned the acute and convalescent phases of COVID-19. The material from the prospective study consisted of cDNA or gDNA derived from T cells, B-cell-depleted T cells, or PBMCs. The dataset comprised deeply sampled blood TCRbeta repertoires from subjects exposed to, actively infected with, or recovered from COVID-19. The repertoires were released in a freely available public database meant as a resource for research on the immune response to SARS-CoV-2. The samples were drawn from two sources: the first 160 participants of the ongoing ImmuneRACE study, and 1,000 to 1,500 subjects contributed by 6 global collaborators. The sample metadata nearly always contained a de-identified subject ID, COVID-19 status, age in years and sex. HLA class I and class II types, where available, came from metadata supplied by the sample provider rather than from assay-based typing. Summary of the overall study and its limitations: Clinical and demographic metadata were provided uncurated, with the amount varying by source and participant.

The collaborating institutions used their own protocols to collect whole blood in K2EDTA tubes. Collaborator samples were shipped for TCRbeta analysis as frozen whole blood, isolated PBMCs, or DNA extracted from either sample type. CDR1 and CDR2 are read off the germline V gene as KGHDR and SFDVKD. Including cysteine and phenylalanine, the CDR3 has 14 amino acids. Of the read, only the CDR3 DNA is kept; its 42 bases are in frame from base 1. Trimming accounts for 5 bases at V and 2 bases at J, while the number of junction bases matched to no gene is 3. The immunoSEQ Assay, a bias-controlled multiplex PCR, was used to amplify TCRbeta CDR3 regions from genomic DNA. On the study's bioinformatics: The number of nucleated cells in each sample was estimated by amplification of reference gene primers within the assay. To quantify the absolute abundance of each unique TCRbeta CDR3 rearrangement, sequence reads were collapsed and filtered. For each sample, productive Simpson clonality was calculated by taking the square root of Simpson's diversity index across productive rearrangements. The table comes from immuneACCESS by way of TCRdb, which keeps in-frame sequences with V and J called. Part of the clones is missing from these tables; in studies checked, under half for an unresolved V gene and the rest for unknown reasons. V and J calls and clone size are those listed in that table; D and trimming were worked out from the DNA. Across this sample there are under 200,000 clones, with around 90% seen only once. The ten largest clones take up around 0.53% of the sample.

Comments on this clone: Its specific antigen is unknown. Base qualities are missing; no much larger clone stands one base away.

Source material: peripheral blood. The chain joins TRBV24-1 to TRBJ2-3; the junction holds 7 bases that match TRBD1. The receptor was derived from a middle-aged man with acute or convalescent COVID-19. The CDR3 region reads CATSGQGDTDTQYF. The DNA sequence is TGTGCCACCAGTGGACAGGGCGACACAGATACGCAGTATTTT.